This T cell receptor beta chain was sequenced for a study of tumor-infiltrating lymphocytes in primary liver carcinoma. Study in general: The study reported T1-T3 N0M0 tumors spanning 4.2 to 10 cm.

As regards this clonotype: What it binds is unknown.

Starting material of approximately 500 ng total RNA yielded TCR beta cDNA via a constant-region primer. Slightly modified ARM-PCR served as the procedure for the TCR beta libraries. These libraries came from three rounds of nested multiplex PCR. In the first two PCR rounds, TRBV1-TRBV30 forward primers were paired with a C-beta reverse primer, and each round lasted about 9 cycles. From the multiplex PCR reads, TCRdb called clonotypes with MiXCR, one entry per CDR3 protein. The sample lists around 81,000 distinct CDR3 sequences; 71% were seen once. Germline V lookup: CDR1 SGHVS, CDR2 FQNEAQ. The V and J ends lost 4 bases and 6 bases, in that order; junction bases with no gene match: 11. The CDR3 is 15 residues long. Study findings and constraints: Compared with tumor region pairs, tumor-adjacent and tumor-blood pairs overlapped less. Only about 7-25% of top clones showed up in all five tumor regions.

Between about 19 and 34 mg of unsorted bulk tissue served as the source from which RNA and DNA were co-extracted. The sample comprised liver tumor tissue from sampling region 4. Specified subset: tumor region T4, right-lateral pole. The chain employs TRBV7-8 and TRBJ2-7; the match to TRBD1 covers 8 bases. The clonotype was recovered from a woman aged 60-70 years with primary liver carcinoma and hepatitis B virus infection. The CDR3: CASSSGQGEGCEQYF. The CDR3 DNA reads TGTGCCAGCAGCTCAGGACAGGGCGAGGGGTGCGAGCAGTACTTC.